A few counts support the clone carrying this T cell receptor beta chain. This sample was included in a study of response to subunit inactivated influenza vaccine. The V and J ends lost 3 bases and 5 bases respectively, with 10 bases between them. The CDR3 loop spans 12 amino acids. Per the germline V gene, CDR1 is SQVTM and CDR2 is ANQGSEA. TCRdb itself ran the RT-PCR reads through MiXCR, one entry per CDR3 protein. The sample holds about 540,000 distinct CDR3 sequences, under 30% seen once. The same sample was also studied in work on T cells expressing NK-cell markers. From that second work: With UMIs, 5'RACE template switching was used to make TCR beta cDNA. Sorted CD3+CD56+NKG2C+, CD3+CD56+NKG2C- and CD3+CD56-NKG2C+ T cells provided the TCR beta repertoires. The share of CD8+ T cells held by dominant NKG2C+ clonotypes was about 1.0-8% in several donors.

Sequences were derived from CD4+ T cells sorted from PBMCs, sampled about 12 days after vaccination. This chain links TRBV29-1 with TRBJ2-5; TRBD1 might be the D (6 bases). This TCR derives from a man aged 45 to 65 who received an inactivated influenza vaccine. CDR3 sequence reads: CSVDGGRETQYF. The CDR3 nucleotides read TGCAGCGTTGATGGGGGCCGGGAGACCCAGTACTTC.